The entry below gives a single T cell receptor beta chain sequence along with its context. Germline CDR1 SEHNR, CDR2 FQNEAQ (reference sequence). This CDR3 region has 12 residues. Trimming cost V 4 bases and J 4 bases, with 7 bases left between them. One Seattle source followed patients from active infection through their disease course. Repertoires were generated with immunoSEQ multiplex PCR, while TCRdb's copy carries only in-frame clones and drops some. The sample consists of roughly 250,000 clones, approximately 85% of them appearing once. This sample is drawn from a study of blood T cell repertoires in COVID-19. Whole-study context: There were acute and convalescent COVID-19 samples, and they came from the United States, Italy and Spain.

Sequencing used peripheral blood. This receptor was taken from a human donor with COVID-19, enrolled during active disease. The donor label of this sample is uncertain. V and J are TRBV7-9 and TRBJ1-1; D unclear. The CDR3, as DNA: TGTGCCAGCAGCTCCCCGGGCACTGAAGCTTTCTTT. It translates to CASSSPGTEAFF.